This T cell receptor (beta chain) was profiled in a study of circulating and synovial CD4+ cells in juvenile arthritis. Worth noting for this clone: The antigen is unknown.

Sequencing was performed with immunoSEQ multiplex PCR; in TCRdb, only in-frame clones are kept and a portion is missing. This sample has roughly 1,200 clones; 88% occur once, and the top ten carry roughly 12%. The study's findings and limits: Bulk blood CD4 samples held at least an order of magnitude more or fewer genomes than CPL. Diversity here was lower than in bulk blood CD4 cells. Circulating pathogenic-like and bulk T cells looked alike by Vbeta family usage.

This CDR3 spans 11 amino acids. Germline V gene lookup returns CDR1 SQVTM and CDR2 ANQGSEA. The clonotype originates from a human patient with juvenile idiopathic arthritis. Some clones in this sample may be carry-over from other donors' samples. Sequenced sample: HLA-DR+ CD4+ T cells from blood. Subset: circulating pathogenic-like lymphocytes, sorted as HLA-DR+CD14-CD3+CD4+CD25low/- blood T cells. This chain uses TRBV29-1 with TRBJ1-1; the D gene is possibly TRBD1 (6 bases). CDR3 amino acids: CTVLQGTEAFF. The CDR3 nucleotides read TGCACCGTATTACAGGGCACTGAAGCTTTCTTT. The full variable domain, rest sourced from reference TRBV29-1 and TRBJ1-1, is SAVISQKPSRDICQRGTSLTIQCQVDSQVTMMFWYRQQPGQSLTLIATANQGSEATYESGFVIDKFPISRPNLTFSTLTVSNMSPEDSSIYLCTVLQGTEAFFGQGTRLTVV.